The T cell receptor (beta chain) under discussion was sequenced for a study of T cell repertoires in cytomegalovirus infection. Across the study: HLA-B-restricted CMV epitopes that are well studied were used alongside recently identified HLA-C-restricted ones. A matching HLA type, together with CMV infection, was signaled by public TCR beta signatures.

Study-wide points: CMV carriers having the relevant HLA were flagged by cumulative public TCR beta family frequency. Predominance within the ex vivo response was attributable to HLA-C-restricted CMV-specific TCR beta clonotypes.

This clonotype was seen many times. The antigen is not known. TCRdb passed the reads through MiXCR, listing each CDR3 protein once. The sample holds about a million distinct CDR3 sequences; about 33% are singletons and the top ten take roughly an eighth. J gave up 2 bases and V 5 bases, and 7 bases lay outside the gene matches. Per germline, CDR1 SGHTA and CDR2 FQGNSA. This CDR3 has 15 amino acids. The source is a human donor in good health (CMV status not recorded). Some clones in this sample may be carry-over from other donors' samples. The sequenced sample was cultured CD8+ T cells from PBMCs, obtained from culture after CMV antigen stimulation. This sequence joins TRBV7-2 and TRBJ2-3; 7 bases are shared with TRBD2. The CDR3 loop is CASSLTSTHTDTQYF. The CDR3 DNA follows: TGTGCCAGCAGCCTGACTAGCACACACACAGATACGCAGTATTTT.